These 14 T cell receptor beta chains came from one sample sequenced in a study of CD8 T cells in Susac syndrome (dated by TCRdb to between 2018 and 2021). Libraries came from the immunoSEQ multiplex PCR assay. RNA was extracted using the RNeasy kit, and about 0.45 to 1 ug of the RNA was reverse transcribed with random hexamers. TCRdb reran the public reads through fastp at Q25 and MiXCR, keeping productive beta chains. Each CDR3 protein gets just one entry, which takes the most common genes and DNA from the rows behind it. The sample table shows a few hundred thousand distinct CDR3 sequences, and 95% are seen once. 0.095% of the sample is held by the ten biggest clonotypes. Material for sequencing was CD4+ T cells from PBMCs. The receptors derive from a human donor with multiple sclerosis.

The J gene is TRBJ2-3, the V gene TRBV20-1; maybe TRBD1 (5 bases). There are 16 residues in the CDR3. Germline values: CDR1 DFQATT, CDR2 SNEGSKA (reference sequence). The ends were cut back, 4 bases at V and 0 bases at J, with 17 bases in the middle. The CDR3 is CSAKLRAPGSTDTQYF. For the CDR3, the DNA is TGCAGTGCTAAGCTCCGGGCCCCAGGGAGCACAGATACGCAGTATTTT.

The chain combines TRBV30 with TRBJ2-7, with D perhaps TRBD1 or TRBD2 (5 bases each). Germline lookup yields CDR1 GTSNPN and CDR2 SVGIG (reference sequence). The length of the CDR3 is 13 residues. Trimming left V 3 bases short and J 2 bases short, with 11 bases between. The CDR3 spells CAWSRGGAYEQYF. In DNA, the CDR3 is TGTGCCTGGAGCCGGGGCGGCGCCTACGAGCAGTACTTC.

The chain has TRBV9 and TRBJ2-1; D not resolved. This CDR3 has 14 amino acids. Germline loops: CDR1 SGDLS, CDR2 YYNGEE. V gave up 2 bases and J gave up 6 bases, with 12 bases separating them. DNA for the CDR3: TGTGCCAGCAGCGTCGCCCCGAAGAGCAATGAGCAGTTCTTC. It encodes CASSVAPKSNEQFF.

V is TRBV14 and J is TRBJ2-2; D unresolved. The germline V and J ends were trimmed by 1 base and 6 bases, with 9 bases remaining between them. Germline CDR1 reads SGHDN; CDR2 reads FVKESK. The CDR3 loop spans 14 amino acids. CDR3 sequence (DNA): TGTGCCAGCAGCCAAGTAAAGGGTTCCGGGGAGCTGTTTTTT. It specifies CASSQVKGSGELFF.

The V gene is TRBV20-1, the J gene TRBJ2-7, with D tentatively TRBD2 (7 bases). Germline V lookup: CDR1 DFQATT, CDR2 SNEGSKA (reference sequence). V was pared by 0 bases and J by 3 bases, with 15 bases between. The CDR3 sequence is 15 residues long. CDR3 region: CSARDPGGGHYEQYF. CDR3 nucleotides: TGCAGTGCTAGAGATCCCGGCGGGGGCCACTACGAGCAGTACTTC.

V and J are TRBV6-5 and TRBJ2-5; 8 bases are shared with TRBD1. J lost 1 base, V lost 3 bases, and 10 bases had no gene match. CDR3 length equals 17 residues. The germline V gene encodes CDR1 MNHEY and CDR2 SVGAGI. The CDR3: CASSYDGTGPSQETQYF. CDR3 nucleotides: TGTGCCAGCAGTTATGACGGGACAGGACCCTCCCAAGAGACCCAGTACTTC.

The genes are TRBV24-1 and TRBJ2-2; possibly TRBD1 for D (6 bases). Trimming cost V 3 bases and J 0 bases, with 7 bases left between them. The germline V gene encodes CDR1 KGHDR and CDR2 SFDVKD. There are 15 residues in the CDR3. The CDR3 bases are TGTGCCACCAGTGATGGGACAACGAACACCGGGGAGCTGTTTTTT. Amino acids: CATSDGTTNTGELFF.

This chain connects TRBV28 to TRBJ1-1; TRBD1 matches 7 bases. The CDR3 has 15 amino acids. Germline V lookup: CDR1 MDHEN, CDR2 SYDVKM. V dropped 5 bases and J dropped 5; count of bases not matched to a gene: 11. CDR3 nucleotides: TGTGCCAGCAGTACCTCAACAGGGGTGGGGACTGAAGCTTTCTTT. Translating it yields CASSTSTGVGTEAFF.

This clonotype appeared a single time. The chain employs TRBV11-2 and TRBJ2-7; 11 nucleotides agree with TRBD2. V trimming: 3 bases; J trimming: 4 bases; junction bases outside the gene matches: 5. Germline loops: CDR1 SGHAT, CDR2 FQNNGV. The CDR3 is 15 residues long. The CDR3 protein is CASSFTSGSSYEQYF. The CDR3, as DNA: TGTGCCAGCAGCTTTACTAGCGGGAGCTCGTACGAGCAGTACTTC.

The chain links TRBV12-3 or TRBV12-4 to TRBJ1-2; no clear D. The CDR3 spans 13 residues. V was clipped by 1 base and J by 7 bases, with 10 bases between them. The CDR3 DNA reads TGTGCCAGCAGTTTAGTAGCGCCGGTTGGCTACACCTTC. Amino acids: CASSLVAPVGYTF.

The rearrangement links TRBV7-8 to TRBJ2-7; 7 bases agree with TRBD1. V shed 6 bases and J 2 bases; nucleotides not matched to a gene: 13. Germline CDR1 is SGHVS and CDR2 is FQNEAQ. The CDR3 consists of 16 residues. The CDR3 coding sequence is TGTGCCAGCAGTTTGACCACAGGGGCCCAGGCCTACGAGCAGTACTTC. Its protein product is CASSLTTGAQAYEQYF.

The V and J genes are TRBV30 and TRBJ2-2; D gene uncertain. The CDR3 has 12 residues. V lost 0 bases, J lost 7 bases, and 6 bases lay in between. Germline lookup yields CDR1 GTSNPN and CDR2 SVGIG (reference sequence). CDR3 in DNA: TGTGCCTGGAGTGTGGGGATCGGGGAGCTGTTTTTT. It translates to CAWSVGIGELFF.

The rearrangement uses TRBV30 and TRBJ2-5, with a tentative D call TRBD2 (5 bases). V shed 4 bases and J shed 7 bases, with 22 bases lying between them. This CDR3 is 15 amino acids long. Germline V lookup: CDR1 GTSNPN, CDR2 SVGIG (reference sequence). The CDR3 sequence is CAWKYQRTAGGTQYF. The CDR3 DNA reads TGTGCCTGGAAGTACCAAAGGACCGCGGGCGGGACCCAGTACTTC.

This clonotype was found once. The genes are TRBV5-1 and TRBJ2-5, with TRBD2 matching over 8 bases. V trimming: 2 bases; J trimming: 4 bases; junction bases outside the gene matches: 4. The CDR3 spans 14 residues. Germline V CDR1 and CDR2: SGHRS, YFSETQ. CDR3 in amino acids: CASSFLLAGETQYF. In nucleotides, the CDR3 is TGCGCCAGCAGCTTTCTCCTAGCGGGAGAGACCCAGTACTTC. Variable domain in full (rest from reference TRBV5-1 and TRBJ2-5): KAGVTQTPRYLIKTRGQQVTLSCSPISGHRSVSWYQQTPGQGLQFLFEYFSETQRNKGNFPGRFSGRQFSNSRSEMNVSTLELGDSALYLCASSFLLAGETQYFGPGTRLLVL.